This TCR beta chain stems from a study of blood T cells in healthy people across ages (dated by TCRdb to between 2015 and 2017). Regarding the research as a whole: In model experiments, roughly one uniquely barcoded TCR beta cDNA molecule per two T cells was captured by template switching. Using deep sequencing normalized with unique cDNA molecular identifiers, the study measured how TCR beta repertoire diversity changes with age. Four age groups were formed from the donors: young (average approximately 16 years), middle-aged (just under 40), aged (roughly 56) and long-lived (approximately 80). To avoid experimental bias, donors of different ages were randomly spread across the sequencing lanes. The study analyzed two additional independent replicas of 1 million unique cDNA reads from the same blood draw for two donors, one aged 18 to 29 and one aged 80 or older.

The 39 donors, aged about 6 to 95 years, were systemically healthy Caucasian individuals from Russia. Each donor gave around 9 milliliters of peripheral blood, collected into EDTA-treated Vacutainer tubes. PBMCs were isolated by Ficoll-Paque density-gradient centrifugation, with at least 7 million obtained per sample. Trizol reagent was used to extract total RNA from PBMCs, with at least 5.5 micrograms per sample. For every donor, an aliquot of PBMCs went through flow cytometry to measure the percentages of naive CD45RAhigh/CD27high T cells. The CDR3 sequence holds 15 residues, the cysteine and phenylalanine included. The CDR3 DNA has 45 bases and is translated from base 1. Reading the germline V gene gives CDR1 SGDLS and CDR2 YYNGEE. V is trimmed back by 4 bases and J by 5 bases, and the junction contains 7 bases that no gene match accounts for. Study-wide conclusions, independent of this receptor: A strong correlation was found between observed TCR beta diversity and the percentage of naive T cells measured by flow cytometry. Since profiling was done on bulk unsorted PBMCs, naive and antigen-experienced compartments could not be conclusively compared. Compared with the aged group, the long-lived group had more naive CD4+ T cells, fewer expanded clones and increased TCR diversity, a pattern suggesting age selection. Observed TCR beta diversity per million T cells fell roughly linearly with age, and a significant reduction was already apparent by age around 36. The CMV infection status of donors was not known, potentially confounding age-related changes in expanded clonotypes. Estimates of total diversity based on one million sequenced T cells were regarded as lower bounds and as underestimates.

Library generation was performed with 5' RACE. Sequencing was performed on an Illumina HiSeq 2500. The second PCR ran for about 7 to 11 cycles and used a J-beta primer mix along with a sample-barcoded 5' primer. A unique molecular identifier was introduced onto each TCR beta cDNA molecule by a template-switch 5' adaptor carrying 12 random nucleotides. Each sample yielded at least 3 million CDR3-containing paired-end reads. First-strand cDNA synthesis was performed from all RNA using the Mint cDNA synthesis kit, with priming by a TRBC-specific oligonucleotide. Following uracil-DNA glycosylase treatment, a first 18-cycle PCR with universal primers M1SS and BC2_uni_R was performed on all cDNA. On the study's bioinformatics: For normalization, 1 million high-quality reads were randomly selected from each sample, with every read carrying a distinct molecular identifier. Reads with shared molecular identifiers were discarded instead of being binned into consensus sequences. MiTCR, with a Q25 quality threshold and the strictest error-elimination algorithm, was used for CDR3 identification, clonotype clustering and error correction. A nonparametric unseen species model using Euler transformation provided a lower-bound estimate of total TCR beta diversity. TCRdb trimmed public reads at Q25 via fastp, called clones via MiXCR and kept in-frame beta chains. Records with the same CDR3 protein are collapsed into one entry carrying the most frequent genes and DNA. The V and J calls here are based on TCRdb, not the publication. Counted in this sample were roughly 830,000 distinct CDR3 sequences; roughly 60% of them appeared once. The top ten hold about a quarter of the sample.

Comment on this clonotype: It has no known antigen specificity. Base quality data are lacking; no much larger clone is found one base away.

This sequence originates from a man between 25 and 39 years old in good health. The rearrangement joined TRBV9 to TRBJ2-5, and 11 junction bases match TRBD1. The material sequenced was blood. The DNA is TGTGCCAGCAGCATCGGACAGGGGGCTGTGGAGACCCAGTACTTC. Its product reads: CASSIGQGAVETQYF. Full variable domain (CDR3 extended with the reference TRBV9 and TRBJ2-5 proteins): DSGVTQTPKHLITATGQRVTLRCSPRSGDLSVYWYQQSLDQGLQFLIQYYNGEERAKGNILERFSAQQFPDLHSELNLSSLELGDSALYFCASSIGQGAVETQYFGPGTRLLVL.